Shown below are 5 T cell receptor beta chains from a single sample sequenced in a study of naive and memory T cell subsets. The antigens these receptors bind are not known. The beta constant-region primer was an equimolar mix of two oligonucleotides covering TRBC1 and TRBC2. Nested alpha and beta constant-region primers with the SP2 primer drove four PCR rounds on ligated cDNA. TCRdb independently ran MiXCR on the UMI-ligation and nested PCR reads; one entry per CDR3 protein. Among about 150,000 distinct CDR3 sequences, over 20% were seen once, and the ten largest hold 0.11%. Whole-study results and caveats: A few larger clonotypes appeared in naive repertoires, especially CD8, possibly memory cells re-expressing CD45RA.

Sequencing input: naive CD4+ T cells from blood. The origin of the receptors is a human donor in good health.

J is TRBJ1-1 and V is TRBV2, with D perhaps TRBD1 (6 bases). The germline V and J ends were trimmed by 6 bases and 3 bases, with 11 bases remaining between them. The CDR3 is 13 residues long. Germline assignment: CDR1 SNHLY and CDR2 FYNNEI. In DNA, the CDR3 is TGTGCCAGCAGCACAGGGTGGGACACTGAAGCTTTCTTT. Its protein is CASSTGWDTEAFF.

This clonotype has a handful of counts. The V gene is TRBV7-9, the J gene TRBJ1-5; tentatively, D is TRBD1 (5 bases). The germline V gene has CDR1 SEHNR and CDR2 FQNEAQ (reference sequence). This CDR3 has 15 residues. Between the trimmed V and J ends, which lost 6 bases and 4 bases, there was a span of 16 bases. The CDR3 spells CASSSGTGVNQPQHF. CDR3 DNA: TGTGCCAGCAGTTCCGGGACTGGAGTGAATCAGCCCCAGCATTTT.

This chain links TRBV14 with TRBJ2-7; 9 nucleotides match TRBD1. This CDR3 is built from 14 residues. Per the germline V gene, CDR1 is SGHDN and CDR2 is FVKESK. V shed 5 bases, J shed 7 bases, and the junction held 9 bases outside the gene matches. CDR3 protein: CASSARTGVGEQYF. CDR3 coding DNA: TGTGCCAGCAGCGCCCGGACAGGGGTGGGTGAGCAGTACTTC.

There are many counts of this clonotype. This rearrangement joins TRBV4-3 to TRBJ2-7; either TRBD1 or TRBD2 may fit D (6 bases each). V was shortened by 0 bases and J by 6 bases, with 9 bases between the two germline ends. Germline V CDR1 and CDR2: LGHNA, YSLEER. This CDR3 is 13 amino acids long. The CDR3 nucleotides read TGCGCCAGCAGCCAAGAAAGGGGGGCCGAGCAGTACTTC. Its protein product is CASSQERGAEQYF.

This clonotype was recorded at least ten times. This chain links TRBV14 with TRBJ2-1; D ambiguous. V was shortened by 0 bases and J by 9 bases, with 6 bases between the two germline ends. The CDR3 is made up of 12 amino acids. Germline CDR1 reads SGHDN; CDR2 reads FVKESK. The CDR3 spells CASSQEHGEQFF. The CDR3 region has the DNA TGTGCCAGCAGCCAAGAGCATGGTGAGCAGTTCTTC.